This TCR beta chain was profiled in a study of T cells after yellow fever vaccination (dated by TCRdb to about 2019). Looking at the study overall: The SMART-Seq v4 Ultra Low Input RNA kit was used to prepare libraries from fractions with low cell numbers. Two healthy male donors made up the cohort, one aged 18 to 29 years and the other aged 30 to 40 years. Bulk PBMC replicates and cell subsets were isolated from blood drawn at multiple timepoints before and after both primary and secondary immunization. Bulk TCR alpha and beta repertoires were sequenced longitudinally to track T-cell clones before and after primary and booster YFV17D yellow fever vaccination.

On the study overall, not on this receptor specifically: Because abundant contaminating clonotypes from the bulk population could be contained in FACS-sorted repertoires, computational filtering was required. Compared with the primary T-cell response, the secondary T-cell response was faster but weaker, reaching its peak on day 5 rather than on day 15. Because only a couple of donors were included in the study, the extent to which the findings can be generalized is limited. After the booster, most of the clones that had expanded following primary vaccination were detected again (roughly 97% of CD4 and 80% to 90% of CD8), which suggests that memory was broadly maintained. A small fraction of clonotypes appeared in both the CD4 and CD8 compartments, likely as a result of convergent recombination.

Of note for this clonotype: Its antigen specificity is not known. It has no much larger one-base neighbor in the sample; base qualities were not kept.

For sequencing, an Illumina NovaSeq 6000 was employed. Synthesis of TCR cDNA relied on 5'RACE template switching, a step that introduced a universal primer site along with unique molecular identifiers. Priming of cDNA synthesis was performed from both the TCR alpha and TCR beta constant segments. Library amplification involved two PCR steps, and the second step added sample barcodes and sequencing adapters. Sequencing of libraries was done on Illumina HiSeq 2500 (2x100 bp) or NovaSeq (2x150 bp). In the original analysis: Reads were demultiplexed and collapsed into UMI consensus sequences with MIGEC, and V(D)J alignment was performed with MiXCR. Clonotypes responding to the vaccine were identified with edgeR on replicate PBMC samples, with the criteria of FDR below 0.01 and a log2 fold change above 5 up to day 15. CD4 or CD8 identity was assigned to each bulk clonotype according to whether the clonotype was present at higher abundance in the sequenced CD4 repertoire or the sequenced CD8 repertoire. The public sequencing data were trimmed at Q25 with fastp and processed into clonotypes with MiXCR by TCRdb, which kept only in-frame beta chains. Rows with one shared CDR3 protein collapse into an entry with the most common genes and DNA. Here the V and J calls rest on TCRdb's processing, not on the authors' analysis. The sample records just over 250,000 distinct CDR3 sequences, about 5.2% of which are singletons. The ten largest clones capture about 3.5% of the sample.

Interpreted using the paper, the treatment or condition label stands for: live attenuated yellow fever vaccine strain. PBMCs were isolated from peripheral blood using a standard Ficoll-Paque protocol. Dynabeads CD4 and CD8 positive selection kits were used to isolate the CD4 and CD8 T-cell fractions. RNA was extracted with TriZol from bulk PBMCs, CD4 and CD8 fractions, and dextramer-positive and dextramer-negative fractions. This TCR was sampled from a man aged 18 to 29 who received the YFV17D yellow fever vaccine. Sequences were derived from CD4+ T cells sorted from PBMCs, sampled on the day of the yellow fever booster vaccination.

The DNA reads TGTGCCAGCAGCCATAGTAATCAGCCCCAGCATTTT. It translates to CASSHSNQPQHF. This sequence uses TRBV3-1 and TRBJ1-5, with no confident D gene call. Deletion took 3 bases off V and 4 bases off J, with a span of 4 bases between the germline ends. CDR1 and CDR2 are drawn from the germline V gene (reference sequence): LGHDT, YNNKEL. Including the terminal cysteine and phenylalanine, the CDR3 comprises 12 residues. The retained sequence is limited to the CDR3, 36 bases, with the frame set at the first base.